This TCR beta chain was observed in a study of blood T cell repertoires in COVID-19. Study details: Donors in the United States, Italy and Spain gave samples during acute or convalescent COVID-19. Sources were T cells, B-cell-depleted T cells, or PBMCs; the material itself was cDNA or gDNA.

V shed 5 bases and J 1 base; nucleotides not matched to a gene: 9. There are 16 residues in the CDR3. CDR1 is SGHAT, CDR2 FQNNGV, per germline. This clone was seen once. Assay used: immunoSEQ multiplex PCR; TCRdb lists only in-frame clones, some missing. The profile shows about 46,000 clones, 84% of them singletons. The specimen sequenced was peripheral blood. The chain uses TRBV11-2 and TRBJ1-2, with TRBD1 matching 8 bases. The TCR was taken from a man in his sixties with acute or convalescent COVID-19. In DNA, the CDR3 is TGTGCCAGCAGCCCGATCGGACAGGGCCTTAACTATGGCTACACCTTC. It codes for CASSPIGQGLNYGYTF.